One sample yielded the 2 T cell receptor beta chains listed below, sequenced in a study of CD8+ T cells in alopecia areata. cDNA prepared by RNA extraction and subsequent reverse transcription served as the template for sequencing. Profiled with immunoSEQ multiplex PCR; TCRdb holds only in-frame clones, not every one. The sample yields about 76,000 clones, around 60% seen once. Specified treatment: oral pan-JAK inhibitor, 5-10 mg twice daily. Material: CD8+ T cells sorted from blood, obtained at week 24, from a patient treated with tofacitinib. All receptors come from a human donor with alopecia areata.

V usage is TRBV27 and J usage is TRBJ1-1, with no clear D. The germline CDR1 and CDR2 sequences are MNHEY and SMNVEV (reference sequence). The CDR3 has 16 amino acids. The germline V and J ends were trimmed by 3 bases and 5 bases, with 19 bases remaining between them. CDR3: CASSFNTWRARTEAFF. The CDR3 coding sequence is TGTGCCAGCAGTTTTAACACCTGGCGGGCGAGAACTGAAGCTTTCTTT.

The CDR3 loop reads CASSHLAGWHTGELFF. CDR3 coding DNA: TGTGCCAGCAGCCACCTGGCAGGGTGGCACACCGGGGAGCTGTTTTTT. The chain recombines TRBV7-2 with TRBJ2-2; possibly TRBD1 for D (5 bases). CDR3 length: 16 residues. Germline V gene lookup returns CDR1 SGHTA and CDR2 FQGNSA. V was shortened by 5 bases and J by 3 bases, with 16 bases between the two germline ends.